Listed below are T cell receptor beta chains from one sample, sequenced in a study of cytomegalovirus exposure and HLA in healthy donors. Produced via immunoSEQ multiplex PCR; TCRdb's table is partial and in-frame only. The sample shows 150,000 to 200,000 clones, more than 75% of them seen only once. The source material was PBMCs. The receptors were sampled from a man aged 35 to 55 in good health and CMV-seronegative. CDR3s include the opening cysteine and the closing phenylalanine or tryptophan. D genes are given only for firm matches. Clone size, where shown, is once, few, many, or a class for clones that have expanded.

clone size: few; J gene: TRBJ1-1; D gene: .; V gene: TRBV18; CDR3 protein: CASSPQGPNTEAFF; CDR3 DNA: TGTGCCAGCTCACCACAGGGGCCCAACACTGAAGCTTTCTTT
clone size: .; J gene: TRBJ1-4; D gene: TRBD1; V gene: TRBV4-1; CDR3 protein: CASSLRQGLNEKLFF; CDR3 DNA: TGCGCCAGCAGCCTCCGACAGGGTCTGAATGAAAAACTGTTTTTT
clone size: .; J gene: TRBJ2-3; D gene: TRBD2; V gene: TRBV4-3; CDR3 protein: CASSQDYGGGTQYF; CDR3 DNA: TGCGCCAGCAGCCAAGATTACGGCGGGGGGACGCAGTATTTT
clone size: once; J gene: TRBJ2-7; D gene: .; V gene: TRBV11-1; CDR3 protein: CASSQDYGAYEQYF; CDR3 DNA: TGTGCCAGCAGCCAAGATTACGGGGCCTACGAGCAGTACTTC
clone size: once; J gene: TRBJ2-7; D gene: TRBD1; V gene: TRBV2; CDR3 protein: CASSESGTGGEQYF; CDR3 DNA: TGTGCCAGCAGTGAATCTGGGACAGGTGGCGAGCAGTACTTC
clone size: .; J gene: TRBJ2-3; D gene: TRBD2; V gene: TRBV18; CDR3 protein: CASSPGTSGTDTQYF; CDR3 DNA: TGTGCCAGCTCACCCGGGACTAGCGGCACAGATACGCAGTATTTT
clone size: .; J gene: TRBJ2-1; D gene: .; V gene: TRBV6-6; CDR3 protein: CASSSQGYNEQFF; CDR3 DNA: TGTGCCAGCAGCTCACAGGGATACAATGAGCAGTTCTTC
clone size: once; J gene: TRBJ2-3; D gene: TRBD1; V gene: TRBV4-2; CDR3 protein: CASSRDSTGTGGADTQYF; CDR3 DNA: TGTGCCAGCAGCCGAGATTCAACCGGGACAGGGGGTGCAGATACGCAGTATTTT
clone size: .; J gene: TRBJ1-2; D gene: .; V gene: TRBV14; CDR3 protein: CASSRSPRDGYTF; CDR3 DNA: TGTGCCAGCAGCCGGTCCCCTCGGGATGGCTACACCTTC
clone size: .; J gene: TRBJ2-1; D gene: .; V gene: TRBV19; CDR3 protein: CASSMAGKSQFSNEQFF; CDR3 DNA: TGTGCCAGTAGCATGGCGGGGAAATCCCAATTTTCCAATGAGCAGTTCTTC
clone size: .; J gene: TRBJ2-4; D gene: TRBD2; V gene: TRBV15; CDR3 protein: CATSTGGVLAKNIQYF; CDR3 DNA: TGTGCCACCAGCACCGGGGGGGTCCTAGCCAAAAACATTCAGTACTTC
clone size: .; J gene: TRBJ1-4; D gene: .; V gene: TRBV19; CDR3 protein: CASTSSRGDYEKLFF; CDR3 DNA: TGTGCCAGTACCTCTTCCCGTGGGGACTATGAAAAACTGTTTTTT
clone size: .; J gene: TRBJ1-2; D gene: .; V gene: TRBV19; CDR3 protein: CASNTRTATNYGYTF; CDR3 DNA: TGTGCCAGTAATACCCGGACAGCCACTAACTATGGCTACACCTTC
clone size: .; J gene: TRBJ2-5; D gene: .; V gene: TRBV10-1; CDR3 protein: CASSEPKEVQHSYQETQYF; CDR3 DNA: TGCGCCAGCAGTGAGCCGAAAGAGGTTCAACACTCGTACCAAGAGACCCAGTACTTC
clone size: few; J gene: TRBJ2-3; D gene: .; V gene: TRBV2; CDR3 protein: CASSAHGSSTDTQYF; CDR3 DNA: TGTGCCAGCAGTGCCCACGGTTCGAGCACAGATACGCAGTATTTT
clone size: .; J gene: TRBJ2-2; D gene: .; V gene: TRBV30; CDR3 protein: CAWTLIEGVTGELFF; CDR3 DNA: TGTGCCTGGACGCTCATAGAAGGGGTCACCGGGGAGCTGTTTTTT
clone size: .; J gene: TRBJ2-3; D gene: TRBD1; V gene: TRBV19; CDR3 protein: CASSIPGQGGPDTQYF; CDR3 DNA: TGTGCCAGTAGTATTCCGGGACAGGGAGGTCCAGATACGCAGTATTTT
clone size: .; J gene: TRBJ2-2; D gene: .; V gene: TRBV11-2; CDR3 protein: CASSSQAGVVGELFF; CDR3 DNA: TGTGCCAGCAGCTCCCAGGCAGGGGTTGTCGGGGAGCTGTTTTTT
clone size: .; J gene: TRBJ2-3; D gene: TRBD2; V gene: TRBV9; CDR3 protein: CASSVARLAGTDTQYF; CDR3 DNA: TGTGCCAGCAGCGTAGCCAGGCTAGCGGGAACAGATACGCAGTATTTT
clone size: .; J gene: TRBJ2-2; D gene: .; V gene: TRBV28; CDR3 protein: CASSLQTGELFF; CDR3 DNA: TGTGCCAGCAGTTTACAAACCGGGGAGCTGTTTTTT
clone size: .; J gene: TRBJ2-3; D gene: .; V gene: TRBV7-3; CDR3 protein: CASSDWTGLSTSTDTQYF; CDR3 DNA: TGTGCCAGCAGCGATTGGACCGGACTCTCCACTAGCACAGATACGCAGTATTTT
clone size: .; J gene: TRBJ2-5; D gene: TRBD2; V gene: TRBV7-2; CDR3 protein: CASSLGAGKETQYF; CDR3 DNA: TGTGCCAGCAGCTTAGGAGCGGGGAAAGAGACCCAGTACTTC
clone size: .; J gene: TRBJ2-7; D gene: TRBD1; V gene: TRBV29-1; CDR3 protein: CSVRSTGGSDEQYF; CDR3 DNA: TGCAGCGTTCGCTCCACAGGGGGCTCGGACGAGCAGTACTTC
clone size: once; J gene: TRBJ1-4; D gene: .; V gene: TRBV6-5; CDR3 protein: CASSSLQGYEKLFF; CDR3 DNA: TGTGCCAGCAGTTCCCTACAGGGTTATGAAAAACTGTTTTTT
clone size: .; J gene: TRBJ1-2; D gene: TRBD1; V gene: TRBV18; CDR3 protein: CASSPGTAYGYTF; CDR3 DNA: TGTGCCAGCTCACCAGGGACAGCCTATGGCTACACCTTC
clone size: .; J gene: TRBJ2-1; D gene: TRBD2; V gene: TRBV6-6; CDR3 protein: CASSYSGGYNEQFF; CDR3 DNA: TGTGCCAGCAGTTATAGCGGGGGTTACAATGAGCAGTTCTTC
clone size: .; J gene: TRBJ2-3; D gene: .; V gene: TRBV7-2; CDR3 protein: CASSLFGLAFTDTQYF; CDR3 DNA: TGTGCCAGCAGCTTATTTGGGCTGGCATTCACAGATACGCAGTATTTT
clone size: once; J gene: TRBJ2-5; D gene: TRBD2; V gene: TRBV7-2; CDR3 protein: CASSFSGGKETQYF; CDR3 DNA: TGTGCCAGCAGCTTTAGCGGGGGGAAAGAGACCCAGTACTTC
clone size: .; J gene: TRBJ2-7; D gene: .; V gene: TRBV28; CDR3 protein: CASSTLPPYEQYF; CDR3 DNA: TGTGCCAGCAGCACTCTTCCCCCTTACGAGCAGTACTTC
clone size: .; J gene: TRBJ2-2; D gene: .; V gene: TRBV6-6; CDR3 protein: CASSQDSANTGELFF; CDR3 DNA: TGTGCCAGCAGTCAGGACAGCGCGAACACCGGGGAGCTGTTTTTT
clone size: .; J gene: TRBJ2-1; D gene: TRBD2; V gene: TRBV11-3; CDR3 protein: CASSRGGTPNEQFF; CDR3 DNA: TGTGCCAGCAGCCGCGGGGGAACACCCAATGAGCAGTTCTTC
clone size: .; J gene: TRBJ2-5; D gene: TRBD2; V gene: TRBV15; CDR3 protein: CATSLSGIGRETQYF; CDR3 DNA: TGTGCCACCAGCCTTAGCGGGATAGGTCGGGAGACCCAGTACTTC
clone size: .; J gene: TRBJ2-3; D gene: TRBD1; V gene: TRBV10-2; CDR3 protein: CASLGQGRSDTQYF; CDR3 DNA: TGCGCCAGCCTCGGACAGGGGAGATCAGATACGCAGTATTTT
clone size: once; J gene: TRBJ1-4; D gene: .; V gene: TRBV19; CDR3 protein: CASSIVDRATNEKLFF; CDR3 DNA: TGTGCCAGTAGTATTGTCGACAGAGCAACTAATGAAAAACTGTTTTTT
clone size: .; J gene: TRBJ2-1; D gene: TRBD1; V gene: TRBV5-1; CDR3 protein: CASSSGQGAYNEQFF; CDR3 DNA: TGCGCCAGCAGCTCCGGGCAGGGGGCCTACAATGAGCAGTTCTTC
clone size: .; J gene: TRBJ2-2; D gene: .; V gene: TRBV11-3; CDR3 protein: CASSPSFGRNTGELFF; CDR3 DNA: TGTGCCAGCAGCCCAAGCTTTGGGAGGAACACCGGGGAGCTGTTTTTT
clone size: .; J gene: TRBJ1-1; D gene: TRBD1; V gene: TRBV19; CDR3 protein: CASSGQGDTEAFF; CDR3 DNA: TGTGCCAGTTCGGGACAGGGGGACACTGAAGCTTTCTTT
clone size: .; J gene: TRBJ1-2; D gene: .; V gene: TRBV7-9; CDR3 protein: CASTPQGTFGGYTF; CDR3 DNA: TGTGCCAGCACCCCGCAGGGGACCTTTGGGGGCTACACCTTC
clone size: .; J gene: TRBJ2-6; D gene: TRBD1; V gene: TRBV5-4; CDR3 protein: CASSSPGTGTSGANVLTF; CDR3 DNA: TGTGCCAGCAGCTCCCCCGGGACAGGAACCTCTGGGGCCAACGTCCTGACTTTC
clone size: few; J gene: TRBJ2-2; D gene: .; V gene: TRBV2; CDR3 protein: CASSDQGTNTGELFF; CDR3 DNA: TGTGCCAGCAGTGACCAGGGAACGAACACCGGGGAGCTGTTTTTT